This T cell receptor (beta chain) was observed in a study of T cell responses to AZD1222 COVID-19 vaccine. Across the study: Analysis merged second doses at about 4 or about 12 weeks. Study observations and caveats: The donor group comprised mostly white British people and more females; the analysis possibly underestimated clonal diversity. Spike-wide vaccine-associated CD4 TCRs dominated at 160-218 and 743-854.

TCRdb's copy holds only in-frame clones and misses some; the assay was immunoSEQ multiplex PCR. The profile shows roughly 120,000 clones, 85% to 90% of them singletons. A single count supports this clone. Its antigen remains unidentified. This CDR3 region has 15 residues. Trimming cost V 3 bases and J 4 bases, with 13 bases left between them. Germline V gene data show CDR1 as LNHDA and CDR2 as SQIVND (reference sequence). This rearrangement joins TRBV19 to TRBJ2-1; unclear D gene. The input for sequencing was peripheral blood, taken on day 0 of AZD1222 vaccination. The sequence was collected from an adult in good health. CDR3: CASSMGSNQYNEQFF. CDR3 sequence (DNA): TGTGCCAGTAGTATGGGCAGCAATCAATACAATGAGCAGTTCTTC.